Sequencing of this TCR beta chain was carried out in a study of human T cells and chemical hapten exposure (dated by TCRdb to about 2021). Turning to the overall study: For sensitization, 2% DPC in acetone was applied to a roughly 2 cm by roughly 2 cm area of upper inner arm skin. Patch testing was performed on the upper back with Finn chambers containing 0.01% DPC, and the patch tests were scored after 6 days according to International Contact Dermatitis Research Group standards. Blood was sampled from patients pre-sensitization (week 0) and at 2, 6 and about 24 weeks after DPC sensitization. Alopecia areata with under or over 50% scalp involvement, alopecia totalis and alopecia universalis were represented in the patient cohort, which was mostly female. In alopecia patients, the study followed how the peripheral blood TCR repertoire changed in vivo over primary and secondary sensitization to diphenylcyclopropenone (DPC), a hapten. About 28 alopecia patients gave blood for TCR sequencing at one to four time points (pre-sensitization, 2, 6 and 24 weeks). The libraries were sequenced as a pool, and the TCR yield per sample differed mostly because of small variations in library volumes within the pool. Throughout the study period of about 25 weeks, patients also received therapeutic DPC doses to the scalp every week.

Explained via the paper, the time point label denotes: patch test 1, 2 weeks after DPC sensitization. Interpreted using the paper, the treatment or condition label stands for: therapeutic diphenylcyclopropenone sensitization with weekly scalp DPC. Blood at each patch-test visit was drawn before the patch test was applied. Patients were considered eligible if aged 18 to 70, diagnosed with alopecia and deemed suitable for DPC therapy, and patients were excluded if pregnant. Unfractionated whole blood was collected in Tempus Blood RNA tubes, and total RNA was extracted from that blood. From the cysteine up to the phenylalanine, the CDR3 has a length of 16 residues. The CDR3 DNA has 48 bases and is translated from base 1. Between the V and J ends, shortened by 5 bases and 4 bases respectively, the junction contains 18 bases. General findings and caveats noted by the study authors: No change with DPC sensitization was found in the number of TCRs above 1 in 1000 frequency, and no evidence of global repertoire structure alterations was found. Because every patient had alopecia, a presumed autoimmune disease, the patients' immune response might differ from that of healthy individuals. Repeated subsampling changed both the strength of the expansion versus patch-test correlation and the threshold at which that correlation became significant. A positive correlation was found between the number of PT1 expanded TCRs and patch test score, with significance reached at thresholds 8, 16 and 32 but not 4. Compared with pre-sensitization or healthy control sets, expanded TCRs formed significantly more large CDR3 similarity clusters, which is consistent with antigen-driven responses.

This clonotype was observed many times. The antigen it recognizes is unknown. Per-nucleotide qualities are absent, and no much larger clonotype sits a single base away. Library generation was performed with RACE. Data came from a NextSeq 500. During library preparation, unique molecular identifiers were attached to individual cDNA molecules so that TCRs could be counted in a quantitative, reproducible way. From each blood RNA sample, both TCR alpha and TCR beta chains were sequenced. As for the authors' bioinformatics: The median number of TCRs per sample was over 85,000, ranging from roughly 23,224 to 690,600. V, J and CDR3 annotation of the TCR reads was performed with the Decombinator software suite. To make PS versus PT1 abundance plots, every sample was subsampled to the same number of TCRs (28,000). TCRs were defined as expanded if absent before sensitization and observed at least eight times at the 2-week time point. Using fastp at Q25 and MiXCR, TCRdb reprocessed the public reads and kept productive beta chains. Rows are unified per CDR3 protein, each entry keeping the most common DNA and genes. TCRdb, rather than the study authors, made the V and J calls. A total of some 380,000 distinct CDR3 sequences appear in this sample, approximately 5% of them only once. The top ten hold roughly 2.4% of the sample.

This clonotype was obtained from a woman aged 45-65 years with alopecia areata. Some clones in this sample may be carry-over from other donors' samples. The chain couples TRBV12-3 or TRBV12-4 to TRBJ2-1; TRBD2 could be the D gene, as 7 bases match. Sequencing was performed on whole blood, taken in connection with sensitization to the hapten diphenylcyclopropenone (DPC). The DNA sequence is TGTGCCAGCAGTGCCGCGGGGGCCGGGCCGTACAATGAGCAGTTCTTC. This encodes CASSAAGAGPYNEQFF.